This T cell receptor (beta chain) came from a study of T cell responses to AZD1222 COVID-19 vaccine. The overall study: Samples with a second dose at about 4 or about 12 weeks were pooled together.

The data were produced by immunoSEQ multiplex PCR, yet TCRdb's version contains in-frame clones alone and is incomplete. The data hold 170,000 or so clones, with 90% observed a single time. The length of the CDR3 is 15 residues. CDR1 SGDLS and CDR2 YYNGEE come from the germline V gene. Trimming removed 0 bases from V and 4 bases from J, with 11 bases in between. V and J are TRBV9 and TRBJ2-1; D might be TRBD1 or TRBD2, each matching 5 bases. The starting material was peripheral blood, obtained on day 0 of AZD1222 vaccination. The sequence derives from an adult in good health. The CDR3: CASSVVGAGYNEQFF. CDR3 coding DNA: TGTGCCAGCAGCGTAGTCGGGGCTGGGTACAATGAGCAGTTCTTC.